This record looks at one T cell receptor (beta chain) sequence and its context. This specimen comes from a study of blood T cell repertoires in COVID-19. Study information: There were acute and convalescent COVID-19 samples, and they came from the United States, Italy and Spain. Nucleic acid was either cDNA or gDNA, and it came from T cells, B-cell-depleted T cells, or PBMCs.

Per germline, CDR1 MDHEN and CDR2 SYDVKM. CDR3 size: 11 residues. V was cut by 6 bases and J by 9 bases, with 9 bases left in between. The authors' processing: The assay estimated nucleated cells by amplifying reference gene primers. Some clones are missing from TCRdb's copy, which holds only in-frame ones; the method was immunoSEQ multiplex PCR. The D gene and trimming were derived from the DNA, and the V and J assignments and clone size from that table. The sample lists roughly 67,000 clones; about 86% were seen once. The chain couples TRBV28 to TRBJ2-1, with D perhaps TRBD1 (5 bases). The sequence came from a man between 45 and 60 years old with active COVID-19. Material: peripheral blood. The CDR3 sequence is CASRRGGEQFF. DNA of the CDR3: TGTGCCAGCAGAAGGGGCGGTGAGCAGTTCTTC. The whole variable domain, filled in from reference TRBV28 and TRBJ2-1, reads DVKVTQSSRYLVKRTGEKVFLECVQDMDHENMFWYRQDPGLGLRLIYFSYDVKMKEKGDIPEGYSVSREKKERFSLILESASTNQTSMYLCASRRGGEQFFGPGTRLTVL.